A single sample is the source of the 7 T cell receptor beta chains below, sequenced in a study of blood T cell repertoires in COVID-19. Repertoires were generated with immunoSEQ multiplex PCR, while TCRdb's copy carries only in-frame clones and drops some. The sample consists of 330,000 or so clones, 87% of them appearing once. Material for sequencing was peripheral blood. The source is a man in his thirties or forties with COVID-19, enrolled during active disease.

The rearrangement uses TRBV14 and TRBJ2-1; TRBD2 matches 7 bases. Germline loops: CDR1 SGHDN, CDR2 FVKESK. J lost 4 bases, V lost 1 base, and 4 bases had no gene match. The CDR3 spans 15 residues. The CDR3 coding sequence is TGTGCCAGCAGCCAAGGAAATAGCGGGTACAATGAGCAGTTCTTC. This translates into CASSQGNSGYNEQFF.

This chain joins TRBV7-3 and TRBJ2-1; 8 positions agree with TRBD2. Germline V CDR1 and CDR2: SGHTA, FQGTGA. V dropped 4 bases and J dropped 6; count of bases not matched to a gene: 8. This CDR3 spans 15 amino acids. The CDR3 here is CASSYLSGTANEQFF. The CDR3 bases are TGTGCCAGCAGCTACCTTAGCGGGACTGCCAATGAGCAGTTCTTC.

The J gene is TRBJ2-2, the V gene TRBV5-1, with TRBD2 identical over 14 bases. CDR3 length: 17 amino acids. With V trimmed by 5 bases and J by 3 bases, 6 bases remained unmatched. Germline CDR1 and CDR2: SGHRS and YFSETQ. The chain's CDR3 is CASSGTSGSSDTGELFF. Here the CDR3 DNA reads TGCGCCAGCAGTGGGACTAGCGGGAGTTCGGACACCGGGGAGCTGTTTTTT.

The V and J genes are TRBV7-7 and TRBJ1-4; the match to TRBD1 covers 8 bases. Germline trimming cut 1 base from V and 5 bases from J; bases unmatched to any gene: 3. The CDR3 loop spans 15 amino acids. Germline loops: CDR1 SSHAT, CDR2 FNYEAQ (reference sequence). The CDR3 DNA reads TGTGCCAGCAGCTTAGATGGGACAGGCAATGAAAAACTGTTTTTT. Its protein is CASSLDGTGNEKLFF. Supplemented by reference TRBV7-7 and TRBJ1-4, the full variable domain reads GAGVSQSPRYKVTKRGQDVTLRCDPISSHATLYWYQQALGQGPEFLTYFNYEAQPDKSGLPSDRFSAERPEGSISTLTIQRTEQRDSAMYRCASSLDGTGNEKLFFGSGTQLSVL.

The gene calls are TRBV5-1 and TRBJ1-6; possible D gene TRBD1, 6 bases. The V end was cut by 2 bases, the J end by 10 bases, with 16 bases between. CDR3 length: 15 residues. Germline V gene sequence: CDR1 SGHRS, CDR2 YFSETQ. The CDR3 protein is CASSFGGGAGSPLHF. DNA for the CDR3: TGCGCCAGCAGCTTCGGCGGGGGGGCAGGGTCACCCCTCCACTTT.

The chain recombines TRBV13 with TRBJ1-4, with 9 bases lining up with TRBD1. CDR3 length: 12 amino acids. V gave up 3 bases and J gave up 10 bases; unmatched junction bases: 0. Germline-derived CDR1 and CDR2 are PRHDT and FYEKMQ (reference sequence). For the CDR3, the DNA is TGTGCCAGCAGCTTGGGACAGGGAAAACTGTTTTTT. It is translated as CASSLGQGKLFF.

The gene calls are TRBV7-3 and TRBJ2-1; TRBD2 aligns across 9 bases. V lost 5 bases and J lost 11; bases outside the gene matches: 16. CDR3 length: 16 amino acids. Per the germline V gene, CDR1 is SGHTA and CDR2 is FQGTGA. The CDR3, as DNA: TGTGCCAGCAGCCGGAACTTAGCGGGAGAGACGATTAAGCAGTTCTTC. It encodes CASSRNLAGETIKQFF.